The T cell receptor beta chain under discussion was sequenced for a study of regulatory T cells in long-lasting Graves disease. The overall study: Positive TSH receptor antibodies alongside over 5 years of antithyroid drugs were what marked Graves' disease as persistent.

General study findings and limits: Segments TRBV28, TRBJ1-2 and TRBJ2-5 showed preferential usage in persistent disease. Persistent patients shared 2,741 public clonotypes among themselves. Newly diagnosed patients shared fewer, at around 970.

This CDR3 contains 13 residues. V lost 5 bases to trimming and J lost 7 bases, with 15 bases between them. For TCR beta, libraries came from iRepertoire HTBI primers and Arm-PCR of CDR3 regions. TCRdb itself ran the multiplex PCR reads through MiXCR, one entry per CDR3 protein. The data hold hundreds of thousands of distinct CDR3 sequences, with under 25% observed a single time. Time point: persistent/refractory GD, antithyroid drugs over 5 years with positive TRAb. RNA from PBMCs was the source of the TCR library. There are many counts of this clonotype. Its target is not known. The material was peripheral blood mononuclear cells (PBMCs), obtained when the disease was refractory, from a patient treated with antithyroid drugs. The chain links TRBV12-3 or TRBV12-4 to TRBJ2-7; D not certain. The clonotype originates from a female donor with Graves disease. The CDR3 DNA reads as TGTGCCAGCAGTCCCGGCAGGCGACGGGAGCAGTACTTC. Translation: CASSPGRRREQYF.